Below, 3 T cell receptor beta chains from the same sample are listed, as sequenced in a study of cytomegalovirus exposure and HLA in healthy donors. The PCR made use of 60 Vbeta and 13 Jbeta primers. Clones were read by immunoSEQ multiplex PCR, and TCRdb kept only the in-frame ones, dropping some. The sample shows about 140,000 clones, 75% to 85% of them seen only once. Sequencing was carried out using PBMCs. The receptors come from a man aged 40-55 years in good health and CMV-seronegative.

The chain employs TRBV5-1 and TRBJ1-1; 7 positions agree with TRBD1. V shed 3 bases and J 1 base; nucleotides not matched to a gene: 9. This CDR3 is built from 16 residues. Germline V CDR1 and CDR2: SGHRS, YFSETQ. CDR3 residues: CASSSTTGATNTEAFF. CDR3 in DNA: TGCGCCAGCAGCTCAACCACAGGGGCGACGAACACTGAAGCTTTCTTT.

This clone came up once. This chain links TRBV2 with TRBJ1-6, with 7 positions matching TRBD1. J was trimmed by 7 bases and V by 3 bases; bases with no gene match: 3. Germline V gene data show CDR1 as SNHLY and CDR2 as FYNNEI. CDR3 length: 14 residues. This CDR3 is CASSDLTGNSPLHF. The DNA of the CDR3 is TGTGCCAGCAGTGATTTGACAGGGAATTCACCCCTCCACTTT.

The rearrangement joins TRBV19 to TRBJ1-1, with a possible D match to TRBD1 (6 bases). V was cut by 6 bases and J by 5 bases, with 13 bases left in between. Per germline, CDR1 LNHDA and CDR2 SQIVND (reference sequence). The CDR3 sequence is 13 residues long. The DNA of the CDR3 is TGTGCCAGTAGCTCAGGGGCCCTAACTGAAGCTTTCTTT. Protein: CASSSGALTEAFF.